This T cell receptor beta chain was recovered during a study of CD8 T cells in Susac syndrome. RNA in amounts of roughly 0.5 to 1 ug was reverse transcribed with random hexamers. TCRdb analysed the immunoSEQ multiplex PCR reads with MiXCR anew, one entry per CDR3 protein. The sample lists about 160,000 distinct CDR3 sequences, around 95% seen once, with around 0.13% in the top ten. CDR3 size: 13 residues. J lost 6 bases, V lost 3 bases, and 5 bases had no gene match. The V gene's germline CDR1 is SGHTA and CDR2 FQGTGA. The clonotype comes from a human donor in good health. The sample taken for sequencing was CD4+ T cells from PBMCs. The chain employs TRBV7-3 and TRBJ2-7, with 7 bases identical to TRBD1. The CDR3 loop is CASSLGTATEQYF. The CDR3 DNA sequence: TGTGCCAGCAGCTTGGGGACAGCCACCGAGCAGTACTTC.